A single sample gave rise to the 24 T cell receptor beta chains below, sequenced in a study of blood T cell repertoires in COVID-19. Assay used: immunoSEQ multiplex PCR; TCRdb lists only in-frame clones, some missing. Here the sample spans under 200,000 clones, almost 90% being singletons. The source material was peripheral blood. The receptor set was obtained from a man younger than 35 with active or convalescent COVID-19.

This chain joins TRBV5-4 and TRBJ1-2; 8 bases align to TRBD1. The CDR3 runs 17 residues. Trimming removed 0 bases from V and 6 bases from J; junction bases left unmatched: 13. The germline gives CDR1 SGHNT, CDR2 YYREEE (reference sequence). CDR3 DNA sequence: TGTGCCAGCAGCTTGGGGCCCAAGAAAAGGACAGGGAATGGCTACACCTTC. This translates into CASSLGPKKRTGNGYTF.

The chain recombines TRBV5-6 with TRBJ2-3, with 8 bases lining up with TRBD2. In germline, CDR1 is SGHDT, CDR2 YYEEEE. CDR3 length: 16 amino acids. Trimming took 6 bases from V and 1 from J; bases not matched to a gene: 10. CDR3 residues: CASTPLREVGTDTQYF. CDR3 nucleotide sequence: TGTGCCAGCACCCCCCTGCGGGAGGTGGGCACAGATACGCAGTATTTT.

This clone was detected only once. The J gene is TRBJ2-2, the V gene TRBV5-1; the match to TRBD1 covers 8 bases. The J segment lost 6 bases and the V segment lost 4 bases, leaving 8 bases of the junction unmatched. The V gene's germline CDR1 is SGHRS and CDR2 YFSETQ. CDR3 length: 15 residues. CDR3 region: CASSRGTGVSGELFF. The CDR3 coding sequence is TGCGCCAGCAGCCGAGGGACAGGAGTATCCGGGGAGCTGTTTTTT.

V is TRBV5-1 and J is TRBJ2-3; TRBD1 is a possible D gene (6 bases). V gave up 4 bases and J gave up 1 base, with 13 bases separating them. Germline loops: CDR1 SGHRS, CDR2 YFSETQ. This CDR3 contains 15 residues. CDR3 nucleotides: TGCGCCAGCAGCCCAGAGAGGACAGGCACAGATACGCAGTATTTT. Its protein is CASSPERTGTDTQYF.

The chain links TRBV7-2 to TRBJ1-3, with D perhaps matching TRBD1 (6 bases). CDR1 is SGHTA, CDR2 FQGNSA, per germline. Trimming removed 3 bases from V and 0 bases from J, with 9 bases in between. This CDR3 region has 15 residues. In DNA form, the CDR3 reads TGTGCCAGCAGCTTGGACAGAACCTCTGGAAACACCATATATTTT. It specifies CASSLDRTSGNTIYF.

This rearrangement joins TRBV7-2 to TRBJ2-7, with TRBD2 matching over 8 bases. J gave up 0 bases and V 3 bases, and 4 bases lay outside the gene matches. Germline CDR1 reads SGHTA; CDR2 reads FQGNSA. The CDR3 contains 15 residues. The CDR3 loop reads CASSFLAGNSYEQYF. The CDR3 nucleotides read TGTGCCAGCAGCTTTTTAGCGGGGAACTCCTACGAGCAGTACTTC.

The rearrangement joins TRBV11-3 to TRBJ1-1, with no clear D. Germline V gives CDR1 SGHNT, CDR2 YENEEA. V was cut by 4 bases and J by 1 base, with 7 bases left in between. The CDR3 is 13 amino acids. The CDR3 reads CASSSSGNTEAFF. The CDR3 DNA sequence: TGTGCCAGCAGCTCTTCAGGGAACACTGAAGCTTTCTTT.

The chain links TRBV14 to TRBJ1-1; 7 nucleotides agree with TRBD1. Germline CDR1 and CDR2: SGHDN and FVKESK. The V segment lost 2 bases and the J segment 5 bases; nucleotides outside the gene matches: 8. This CDR3 spans 15 amino acids. The CDR3 DNA sequence: TGTGCCAGCAGCCAATACCGGGACAGTGGGACTGAAGCTTTCTTT. Protein product: CASSQYRDSGTEAFF.

The chain couples TRBV4-3 to TRBJ2-5, with TRBD1 matching 7 bases. Losses at the gene ends were 4 bases for V and 2 bases for J; bases not matched to a gene: 10. Germline V gene data show CDR1 as LGHNA and CDR2 as YSLEER. The CDR3 has 16 residues. The CDR3 spells CASSPSEGTVQETQYF. For the CDR3, the DNA is TGCGCCAGCAGCCCGAGCGAGGGGACAGTACAAGAGACCCAGTACTTC.

This chain links TRBV7-3 with TRBJ2-2; 7 bases agree with TRBD1. The CDR3 totals 16 residues. Germline CDR1 and CDR2: SGHTA and FQGTGA. V dropped 5 bases and J dropped 1; count of bases not matched to a gene: 7. CDR3 bases: TGTGCCAGCAGCGGTCAGGGGGAGCAGAACACCGGGGAGCTGTTTTTT. This sequence encodes CASSGQGEQNTGELFF.

This clone was observed a few times. The J gene is TRBJ1-2, the V gene TRBV23-1; D is perhaps TRBD1 (5 bases). TRBV23-1 falls under the ORF class, with uncertain function. The CDR3 sequence is 14 residues long. V gave up 2 bases and J gave up 6 bases, with 13 bases separating them. CDR3 sequence: CASSQLTGLHGYTF. The CDR3 nucleotides are TGCGCCAGCAGTCAACTCACAGGATTACATGGCTACACCTTC.

V gene TRBV7-2 combines with J gene TRBJ1-6, with 8 bases lining up with TRBD1. CDR3 length: 14 residues. The junction had 5 bases not matched to a gene; V was cut back by 5 bases and J by 8 bases. Germline V gives CDR1 SGHTA, CDR2 FQGNSA. CDR3 bases: TGTGCCAGCAGCCTCAGGGGGCCGGATTCACCCCTCCACTTT. Translation: CASSLRGPDSPLHF.

This clone showed up just once. The chain is built from TRBV6-5 and TRBJ2-7, with TRBD2 as a possible D gene (6 bases). V dropped 10 bases and J dropped 3 bases, with 16 bases sitting between them. Germline V gene sequence: CDR1 MNHEY, CDR2 SVGAGI. The CDR3 length is 13 residues. DNA for the CDR3: TGTGCCACCAGCCGCTCTAGCGACTACGAGCAGTACTTC. Residues: CATSRSSDYEQYF.

This chain connects TRBV4-2 to TRBJ2-3, with 7 bases fitting TRBD2. CDR3 length: 14 amino acids. In germline, CDR1 is LGHNA, CDR2 YNFKEQ. V dropped 1 base and J dropped 4; count of bases not matched to a gene: 2. CDR3 in DNA: TGTGCCAGCAGCCAAGGGGGGGGTGCAGATACGCAGTATTTT. Translated: CASSQGGGADTQYF.

V is TRBV19 and J is TRBJ1-5; D is perhaps TRBD1 (6 bases). There are 15 residues in the CDR3. The germline V gene encodes CDR1 LNHDA and CDR2 SQIVND (reference sequence). The V gene lost 4 bases and the J gene lost 4 bases, with 14 bases spanning the gap. The DNA of the CDR3 is TGTGCCAGTAGTAGCGCGGGGGCCAGGAATCAGCCCCAGCATTTT. Amino acid sequence: CASSSAGARNQPQHF.

This chain links TRBV12-3 or TRBV12-4 with TRBJ2-7; D is unresolved. This CDR3 comprises 12 residues. Trimming cost V 5 bases and J 3 bases, with 8 bases left between them. The DNA of the CDR3 is TGTGCCAGCAGTAAACTAAGCTACGAGCAGTACTTC. This encodes CASSKLSYEQYF.

CDR3: CASSLLGGQPNTGELFF. As DNA, the CDR3 is TGTGCCAGCAGCTTATTAGGGGGACAGCCGAACACCGGGGAGCTGTTTTTT. The V and J genes are TRBV7-6 and TRBJ2-2; 7 bases agree with TRBD1. Germline V lookup: CDR1 SGHVS, CDR2 FNYEAQ. The CDR3 consists of 17 residues. V was pared by 2 bases and J by 0 bases, with 6 bases of the junction left unmatched.

This chain uses TRBV3-1 (or the pseudogene TRBV3-2) with TRBJ2-7; D is undetermined. The CDR3 loop spans 11 amino acids. Trimming left V 1 base short and J 4 bases short, with 2 bases between. Germline assignment: CDR1 LGHDT and CDR2 YNNKEL (reference sequence). Here the CDR3 DNA reads TGTGCCAGCAGCCAAGCGTACGAGCAGTACTTC. Translated, it gives CASSQAYEQYF.

The rearrangement uses TRBV5-4 and TRBJ2-6; D gene unclear. The CDR3 runs to 15 residues. V lost 2 bases to trimming and J lost 0 bases, with 6 bases between them. Looked up from germline, CDR1 is SGHNT and CDR2 is YYREEE (reference sequence). For the CDR3, the DNA is TGTGCCAGCAGCTTTTGGGCCTCTGGGGCCAACGTCCTGACTTTC. Its protein product is CASSFWASGANVLTF. The complete variable domain, with remaining parts taken from reference TRBV5-4 and TRBJ2-6, reads ETGVTQSPTHLIKTRGQQVTLRCSSQSGHNTVSWYQQALGQGPQFIFQYYREEENGRGNFPPRFSGLQFPNYSSELNVNALELDDSALYLCASSFWASGANVLTFGAGSRLTVL.

The chain recombines TRBV7-2 with TRBJ1-1; 10 bases agree with TRBD1. Germline lookup yields CDR1 SGHTA and CDR2 FQGNSA. After removal of 5 bases from V and 0 bases from J, the junction contained 3 bases not matched to a gene. The CDR3 runs 15 residues. The CDR3 loop is CASSPGQGMNTEAFF. DNA of the CDR3: TGTGCCAGCAGCCCGGGACAGGGGATGAACACTGAAGCTTTCTTT.

This chain joins TRBV24-1 and TRBJ1-5, with no clear D. Per the germline V gene, CDR1 is KGHDR and CDR2 is SFDVKD. The CDR3 has 13 amino acids. V dropped 12 bases and J dropped 0 bases, with 11 bases sitting between them. CDR3 bases: TGTGCCGTCCAGGCGAATAGCAATCAGCCCCAGCATTTT. Translating gives CAVQANSNQPQHF.

This chain links TRBV4-2 with TRBJ2-3; D unclear. This CDR3 has 16 residues. V lost 0 bases to trimming and J lost 2 bases, with 12 bases between them. Germline CDR1 and CDR2: LGHNA and YNFKEQ. In nucleotides, the CDR3 is TGTGCCAGCAGCCAAGACCGACAAGGAAACACAGATACGCAGTATTTT. This translates into CASSQDRQGNTDTQYF.

The chain joins TRBV3-1 (or the pseudogene TRBV3-2) to TRBJ2-7, with 13 bases lining up with TRBD2. In germline, CDR1 is LGHDT, CDR2 YNNKEL (reference sequence). With V trimmed by 4 bases and J by 3 bases, 3 bases remained unmatched. This CDR3 contains 15 residues. The CDR3 region has the DNA TGTGCCAGCAGCCTCCGACTAGCGGGAGGCTACGAGCAGTACTTC. Translated, it gives CASSLRLAGGYEQYF.

This clone was seen a few times. The V gene is TRBV27, the J gene TRBJ1-5, with D tentatively TRBD1 (6 bases). V was cut by 8 bases and J by 7 bases, with 18 bases left in between. Germline assignment: CDR1 MNHEY and CDR2 SMNVEV (reference sequence). The CDR3 consists of 14 residues. CDR3: CASAFGGAGQPQHF. The CDR3 DNA is TGTGCCAGCGCCTTTGGGGGGGCAGGACAGCCCCAGCATTTT.